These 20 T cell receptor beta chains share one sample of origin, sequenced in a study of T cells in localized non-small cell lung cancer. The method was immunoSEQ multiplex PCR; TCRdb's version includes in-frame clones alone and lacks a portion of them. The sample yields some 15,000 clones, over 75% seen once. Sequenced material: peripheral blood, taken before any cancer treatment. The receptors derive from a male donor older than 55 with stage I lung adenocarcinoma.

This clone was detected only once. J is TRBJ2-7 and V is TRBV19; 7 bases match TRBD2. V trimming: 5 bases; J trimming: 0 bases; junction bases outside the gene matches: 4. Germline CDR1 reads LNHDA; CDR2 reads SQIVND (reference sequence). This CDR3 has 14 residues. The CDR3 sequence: CASSGGVSSYEQYF. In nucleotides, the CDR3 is TGTGCCAGTAGTGGGGGGGTCAGCTCCTACGAGCAGTACTTC.

CDR3: CASSLGRGSYNEQFF. The DNA of the CDR3 is TGTGCCAGCAGCCTGGGGCGGGGGTCCTACAATGAGCAGTTCTTC. This chain connects TRBV7-2 to TRBJ2-1, with 7 nucleotides matching TRBD2. The CDR3 totals 15 residues. V trimming: 5 bases; J trimming: 1 base; junction bases outside the gene matches: 5. Germline CDR1 is SGHTA and CDR2 is FQGNSA.

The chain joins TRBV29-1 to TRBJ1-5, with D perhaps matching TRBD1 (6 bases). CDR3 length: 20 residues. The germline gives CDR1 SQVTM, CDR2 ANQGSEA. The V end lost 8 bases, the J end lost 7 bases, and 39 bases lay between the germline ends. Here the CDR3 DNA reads TGCAGCACCGAGGGTGTTGTCGGCGAGAACGGGGGGCGCCGAAGGCAGCCCCAGCATTTT. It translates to CSTEGVVGENGGRRRQPQHF.

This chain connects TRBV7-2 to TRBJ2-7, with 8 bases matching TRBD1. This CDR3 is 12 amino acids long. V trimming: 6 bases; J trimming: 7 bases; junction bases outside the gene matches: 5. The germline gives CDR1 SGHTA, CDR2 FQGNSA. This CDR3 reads CASSSYRGEQYF. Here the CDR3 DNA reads TGTGCCAGCAGTTCCTACAGGGGGGAGCAGTACTTC.

The CDR3 bases are TGTGCCAGCAGCTTGGAACAGGGCTACTATGGCTACACCTTC. It encodes CASSLEQGYYGYTF. The chain is built from TRBV5-6 and TRBJ1-2; D possibly corresponds to TRBD1 (6 bases). Per germline, CDR1 SGHDT and CDR2 YYEEEE. The CDR3 loop spans 14 amino acids. The ends were cut back, 0 bases at V and 3 bases at J, with 9 bases in the middle.

CDR3: CASSRQGNNEQYF. CDR3 nucleotides: TGTGCCAGCAGCAGACAGGGAAATAACGAGCAGTACTTC. The chain carries TRBV6-1 and TRBJ2-7; 7 nucleotides line up with TRBD1. The germline V gene encodes CDR1 MNHNS and CDR2 SASEGT. The CDR3 sequence is 13 residues long. The trim removed 6 bases at V and 5 bases at J, leaving 7 bases unmatched.

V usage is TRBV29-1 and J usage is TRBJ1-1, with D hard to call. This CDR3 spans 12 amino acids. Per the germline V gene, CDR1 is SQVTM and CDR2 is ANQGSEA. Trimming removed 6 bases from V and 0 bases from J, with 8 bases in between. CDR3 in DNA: TGCAGCGTATACACAGTGAACACTGAAGCTTTCTTT. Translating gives CSVYTVNTEAFF.

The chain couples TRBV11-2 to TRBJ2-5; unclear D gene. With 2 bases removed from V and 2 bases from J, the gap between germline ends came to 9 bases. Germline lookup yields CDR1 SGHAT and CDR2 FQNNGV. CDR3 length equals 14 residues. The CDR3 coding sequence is TGTGCCAGCAGCTTAATGCTGGATCAAGAGACCCAGTACTTC. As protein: CASSLMLDQETQYF.

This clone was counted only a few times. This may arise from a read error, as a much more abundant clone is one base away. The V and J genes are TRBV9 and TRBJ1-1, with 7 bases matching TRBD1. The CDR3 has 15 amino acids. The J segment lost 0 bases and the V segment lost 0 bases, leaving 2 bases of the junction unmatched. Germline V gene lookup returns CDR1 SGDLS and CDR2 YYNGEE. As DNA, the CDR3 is TGTGCCAGCAGCGTAGAGGACAGGATGAACACTGAAGCTTTCTTT. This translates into CASSVEDRMNTEAFF.

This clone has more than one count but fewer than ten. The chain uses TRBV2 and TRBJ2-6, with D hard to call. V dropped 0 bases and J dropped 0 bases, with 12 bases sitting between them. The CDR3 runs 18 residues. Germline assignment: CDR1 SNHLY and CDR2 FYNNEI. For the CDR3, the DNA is TGTGCCAGCAGTGAAGCGCGAAGTGTTAGCTCTGGGGCCAACGTCCTGACTTTC. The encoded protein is CASSEARSVSSGANVLTF.

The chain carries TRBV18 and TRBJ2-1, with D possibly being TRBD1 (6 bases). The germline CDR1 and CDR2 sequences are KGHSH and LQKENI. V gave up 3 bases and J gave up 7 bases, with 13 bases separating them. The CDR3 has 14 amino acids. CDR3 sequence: CASSPRTVRNEQFF. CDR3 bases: TGTGCCAGCTCACCTAGGACAGTAAGAAATGAGCAGTTCTTC.

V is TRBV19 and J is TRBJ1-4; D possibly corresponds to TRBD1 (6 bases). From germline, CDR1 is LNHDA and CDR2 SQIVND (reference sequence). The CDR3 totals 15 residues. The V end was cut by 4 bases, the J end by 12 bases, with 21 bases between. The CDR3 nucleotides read TGTGCCAGTAGTACGACCGTCTTACAACAGGGCGAACTGTTTTTT. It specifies CASSTTVLQQGELFF.

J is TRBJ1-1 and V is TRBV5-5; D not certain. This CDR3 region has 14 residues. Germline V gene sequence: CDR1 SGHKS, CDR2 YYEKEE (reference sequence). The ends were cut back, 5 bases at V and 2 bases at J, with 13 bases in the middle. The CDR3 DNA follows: TGTGCCAGCAGGAGTTGGCCGGGTAACACTGAAGCTTTCTTT. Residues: CASRSWPGNTEAFF.

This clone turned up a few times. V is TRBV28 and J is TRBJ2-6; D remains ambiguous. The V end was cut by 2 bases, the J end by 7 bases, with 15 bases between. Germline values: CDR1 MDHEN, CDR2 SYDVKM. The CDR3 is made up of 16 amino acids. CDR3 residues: CASSLQPNLGANVLTF. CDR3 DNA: TGTGCCAGCAGTTTACAGCCGAATCTGGGAGCCAACGTCCTGACTTTC.

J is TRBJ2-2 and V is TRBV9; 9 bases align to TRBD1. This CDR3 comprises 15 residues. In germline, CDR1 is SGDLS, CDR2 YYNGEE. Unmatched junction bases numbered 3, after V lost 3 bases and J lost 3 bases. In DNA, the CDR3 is TGTGCCAGCAGCGAGGGACAGGGTTACACCGGGGAGCTGTTTTTT. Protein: CASSEGQGYTGELFF.

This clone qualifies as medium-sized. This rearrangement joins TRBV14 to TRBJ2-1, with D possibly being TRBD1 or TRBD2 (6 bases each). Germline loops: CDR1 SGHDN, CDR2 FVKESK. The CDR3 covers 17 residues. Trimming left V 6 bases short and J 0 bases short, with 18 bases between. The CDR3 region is CASRLRGEIPSYNEQFF. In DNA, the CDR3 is TGTGCCAGCAGACTTAGGGGGGAGATTCCCTCCTACAATGAGCAGTTCTTC. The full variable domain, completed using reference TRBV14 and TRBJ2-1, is EAGVTQFPSHSVIEKGQTVTLRCDPISGHDNLYWYRRVMGKEIKFLLHFVKESKQDESGMPNNRFLAERTGGTYSTLKVQPAELEDSGVYFCASRLRGEIPSYNEQFFGPGTRLTVL.

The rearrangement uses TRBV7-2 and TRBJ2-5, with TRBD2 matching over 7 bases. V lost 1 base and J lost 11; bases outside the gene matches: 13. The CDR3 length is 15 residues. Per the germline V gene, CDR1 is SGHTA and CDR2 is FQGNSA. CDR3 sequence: CASSLEGRANNEQYF. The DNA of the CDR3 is TGTGCCAGCAGCTTAGAAGGGAGGGCCAATAATGAGCAGTACTTC.

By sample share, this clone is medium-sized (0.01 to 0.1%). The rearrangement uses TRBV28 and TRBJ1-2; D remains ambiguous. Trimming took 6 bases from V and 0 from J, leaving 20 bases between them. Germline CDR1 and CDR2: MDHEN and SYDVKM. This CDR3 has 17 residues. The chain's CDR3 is CASSPVDAGPTNYGYTF. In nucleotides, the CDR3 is TGTGCCAGCAGCCCCGTCGACGCTGGCCCTACTAACTATGGCTACACCTTC.

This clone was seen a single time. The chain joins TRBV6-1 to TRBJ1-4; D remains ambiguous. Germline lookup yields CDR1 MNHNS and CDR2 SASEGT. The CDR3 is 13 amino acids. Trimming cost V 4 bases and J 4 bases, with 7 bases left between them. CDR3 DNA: TGTGCCAGCAGTGTCTATTATAATGAAAAACTGTTTTTT. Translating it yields CASSVYYNEKLFF.

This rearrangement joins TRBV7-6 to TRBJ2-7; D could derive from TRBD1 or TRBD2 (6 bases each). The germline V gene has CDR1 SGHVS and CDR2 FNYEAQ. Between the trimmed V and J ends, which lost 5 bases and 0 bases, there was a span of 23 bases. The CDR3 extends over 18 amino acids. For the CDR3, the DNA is TGTGCCAGCAGCCTGTTGGGGGGCGCCGGGCTCAGCTCCTACGAGCAGTACTTC. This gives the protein CASSLLGGAGLSSYEQYF.